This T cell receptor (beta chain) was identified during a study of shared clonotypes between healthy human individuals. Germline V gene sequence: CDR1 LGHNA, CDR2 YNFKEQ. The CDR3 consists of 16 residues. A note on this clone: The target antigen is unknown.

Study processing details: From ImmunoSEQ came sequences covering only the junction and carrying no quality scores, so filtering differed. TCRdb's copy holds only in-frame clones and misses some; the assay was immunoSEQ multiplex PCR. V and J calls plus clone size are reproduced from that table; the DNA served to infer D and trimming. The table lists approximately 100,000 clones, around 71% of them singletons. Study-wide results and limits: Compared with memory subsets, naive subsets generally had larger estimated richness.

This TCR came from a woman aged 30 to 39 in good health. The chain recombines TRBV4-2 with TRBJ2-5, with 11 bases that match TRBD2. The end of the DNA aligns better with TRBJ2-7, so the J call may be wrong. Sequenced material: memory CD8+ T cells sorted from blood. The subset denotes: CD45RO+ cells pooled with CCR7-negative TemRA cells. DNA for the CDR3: TGTGCCAGCAGCCAAGTAATAGGGACTAGCGGCTACGAGCAGTACTTC. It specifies CASSQVIGTSGYEQYF.